This T cell receptor beta chain emerged from a study of blood T cell repertoires in COVID-19. Using immunoSEQ multiplex PCR, the repertoire was profiled, and TCRdb retains in-frame clones only, with some absent. The top ten hold 1.8% of the sample, which has 70,000 to 75,000 clones, roughly 85% seen once. This CDR3 contains 12 residues. Germline values: CDR1 MNHEY, CDR2 SVGAGI. V dropped 6 bases and J dropped 6 bases, with 11 bases sitting between them. This TCR came from a woman in her sixties or seventies with acute or convalescent COVID-19. Sequenced sample: peripheral blood. J is TRBJ1-1 and V is TRBV6-5, with D possibly matching TRBD1 (6 bases). The CDR3 DNA reads as TGTGCCAGCAGCCGTACAGGGTCTGAAGCTTTCTTT. Encoded protein: CASSRTGSEAFF.